This T cell receptor (beta chain) was profiled in a study of T-cell memory formation after mild COVID-19. Germline CDR1 reads SGHTA; CDR2 reads FQGTGA. Trimming pared 8 bases from V and 0 bases from J, leaving 13 bases between. The CDR3 runs to 15 residues. In its sample, this clonotype was seen a few times. TCRdb used MiXCR to reprocess the 5' RACE reads, holding one entry per CDR3 protein. The sample contains about 600,000 distinct CDR3 sequences, roughly 20% of which appear only once. V is TRBV7-3 and J is TRBJ2-2; tentatively, D is TRBD1 (5 bases). This TCR derives from an adult woman who had mild COVID-19 (a few samples of this study predate the infection). Cell type and time point are not known. The sequencing input was PBMCs or a T cell subset sorted from them (not recorded which). CDR3 nucleotides: TGTGCCAGCGGGCAGGGCCTAGCGAACACCGGGGAGCTGTTTTTT. Its translation is CASGQGLANTGELFF.